This T cell receptor beta chain was sequenced for a study of cytomegalovirus exposure and HLA in healthy donors. PCR primers comprised 60 Vbeta and 13 Jbeta primers. Sequencing used immunoSEQ multiplex PCR; TCRdb keeps in-frame clones, though not all of them. The repertoire holds around 110,000 clones, with about 79% as singletons. With V trimmed by 6 bases and J by 5 bases, 9 bases remained unmatched. CDR3 length equals 14 residues. From germline, CDR1 is KGHSH and CDR2 LQKENI. Input material: PBMCs. The source is a man aged 25-45 years in good health and CMV-seropositive. The chain recombines TRBV18 with TRBJ2-7; 8 positions agree with TRBD1. CDR3 nucleotides: TGTGCCAGCTCGACCGACAGGGGAAGTAACGAGCAGTACTTC. Its protein is CASSTDRGSNEQYF.